Sequencing of this TCR beta chain was carried out in a study of blood T cell repertoires in COVID-19. About the research overall: COVID-19 samples collected from the United States, Italy and Spain covered acute and convalescent phases.

Sequencing was performed with immunoSEQ multiplex PCR; in TCRdb, only in-frame clones are kept and a portion is missing. Altogether approximately 250,000 clones are present, roughly 86% being singletons, with the ten largest covering approximately 8.2%. The CDR3 is 17 residues long. The V end was cut by 0 bases, the J end by 0 bases, with 10 bases between. Per germline, CDR1 SGHRS and CDR2 YFSETQ. The V call is TRBV5-1, the J call TRBJ2-6; a weak D match, TRBD2 (6 bases). Sequenced material: peripheral blood. This sequence originates from a man aged 35 to 55 with active or convalescent COVID-19. CDR3 in amino acids: CASSLEPRDSGANVLTF. DNA of the CDR3: TGCGCCAGCAGCTTGGAGCCGCGGGACTCTGGGGCCAACGTCCTGACTTTC.